This T cell receptor beta chain was sequenced during a study of blood T cells in healthy people across ages. This CDR3 is built from 14 residues. With 4 bases removed from V and 4 bases from J, the gap between germline ends came to 14 bases. From germline, CDR1 is LGHNA and CDR2 YNFKEQ. This clonotype was counted between two and nine times. A J-beta primer mix and a sample-barcoded 5' primer were used in a second PCR of about 6 to 12 cycles. Through a template-switch adaptor with 12 random nucleotides, each cDNA molecule received a tag. A minimum of 2.5 million CDR3-containing paired-end reads was obtained for each sample. TCRdb re-derived calls from the 5' RACE reads in MiXCR, one entry per CDR3 protein. The data show about 970,000 distinct CDR3 sequences, roughly half seen once. Per sample, extraction of total RNA gave at least 6 micrograms in every case.

The sequencing input was blood. This sequence joins TRBV4-2 and TRBJ2-7; possibly TRBD2 for D (6 bases). This TCR derives from an older woman in good health. The CDR3 protein is CASSRLSGSYEQYF. The CDR3 coding sequence is TGTGCCAGCAGCCGCCTCTCCGGGAGTTACGAGCAGTACTTC.